This TCR beta chain is from a study of cytomegalovirus exposure and HLA in healthy donors. Study-wide context: In an earlier analysis, 90 million to 130 million unique TCR beta sequences were found from 150 million to 200 million T cells.

Overall study results and limits: Prior analysis indicated that the majority of TCR beta V segments exhibited productivity approximately 87% or approximately 30% of the time.

In regard to this clone: Its specificity is unknown.

Germline-derived CDR1 and CDR2 are SGHNT and YYREEE (reference sequence). V gave up 2 bases and J gave up 4 bases; unmatched junction bases: 1. The length of the CDR3 is 15 residues. With 60 Vbeta and 13 Jbeta primers, the PCR was carried out. Sequenced by immunoSEQ multiplex PCR; TCRdb stores in-frame clones only, minus some. In the table there are under 200,000 clones, around 73% of which are singletons. J is TRBJ2-2 and V is TRBV5-4; 11 positions agree with TRBD2. This clonotype was obtained from a man between 60 and 75 years old in good health and CMV-seronegative. Sequenced material: PBMCs. This chain's CDR3 is CASSLGTSGTGELFF. Here the CDR3 DNA reads TGTGCCAGCAGCTTAGGGACTAGCGGCACCGGGGAGCTGTTTTTT.